Below are 2 T cell receptor beta chains sequenced from a single sample in a study of cytomegalovirus exposure and HLA in healthy donors. 13 Jbeta primers and 60 Vbeta primers were used for the PCR. Assay: immunoSEQ multiplex PCR; the TCRdb copy retains only in-frame clones and omits some. The sample records 150,000 to 200,000 clones, 60% to 80% being singletons. Material for sequencing was PBMCs. Receptor source: a woman aged 50 to 65 in good health and CMV-seropositive.

The V call is TRBV18, the J call TRBJ2-7; a weak D match, TRBD1 (5 bases). With 3 bases removed from V and 1 base from J, the gap between germline ends came to 13 bases. This CDR3 has 15 residues. CDR1 KGHSH and CDR2 LQKENI come from the germline V gene. The CDR3 nucleotides read TGTGCCAGCTCACCGGGGCACGGGTCGTCCTACGAGCAGTACTTC. Its translation is CASSPGHGSSYEQYF.

The chain uses TRBV2 and TRBJ2-1, with 14 bases lining up with TRBD2. The CDR3 length is 15 residues. Germline V lookup: CDR1 SNHLY, CDR2 FYNNEI. The junction had 2 bases not matched to a gene; V was cut back by 4 bases and J by 6 bases. For the CDR3, the DNA is TGTGCCAGCAGTGGGACTAGCGGGAGGAGCAATGAGCAGTTCTTC. This encodes CASSGTSGRSNEQFF. Based on the CDR3 plus reference TRBV2 and TRBJ2-1, the full variable domain is EPEVTQTPSHQVTQMGQEVILRCVPISNHLYFYWYRQILGQKVEFLVSFYNNEISEKSEIFDDQFSVERPDGSNFTLKIRSTKLEDSAMYFCASSGTSGRSNEQFFGPGTRLTVL.